The following is a T cell receptor beta chain sequence with its context. Its antigen has not been determined. No base-level quality is on record; no much larger clone is a single base apart. Using the deep immunoSEQ assay, multiplex PCR amplified TCR CDR3 regions from genomic DNA. Extracted genomic DNA from each cell subset was distributed evenly across all wells of several immunoSEQ 96-well plates, and each plate was treated as a replicate. For sorted subsets, about 200 ng genomic DNA, equal to tens of thousands of T cell genomes, was loaded into each replicate PCR. The purified libraries were quantified using a Qubit 3.0 fluorometer, sized with a Bioanalyzer 2100, and then quantified again using the KAPA Library Quantification kit. Every immunoSEQ 96-well plate was sequenced on a separate single-read 150-cycle Illumina NextSeq 550 flow cell. As for the original processing: Because only junctional sequences without quality scores were contained in the immunoSEQ output, filtering matching that applied to full-length reads could not be performed. To assign V/J genes and CDR3, sequences were annotated using PyIR, a Python wrapper for IgBLAST v1.9, with IMGT germline references. Reads were filtered out if the reads had weak V/J assignments (E-value above 1e-6), no CDR3, stop codons, out-of-frame junctions, or ambiguous translated residues. V3J clonotypes were defined as sequences sharing an identical inferred V gene, J gene, and CDR3 amino acid sequence. To compute the percentage overlap between repertoires, the number of shared unique clonotypes was divided by the size of the smaller repertoire. Richness of each repertoire was evaluated using RTK rarefaction, the Chao1 estimator, and Recon v2.1 estimates of unobserved clonotypes. Generation probabilities for all TCRbeta clonotypes obtained by the gDNA method from a few donors were computed using OLGA. Held by TCRdb, this immuneACCESS table contains in-frame sequences only and omits some clones. Under half of the omission traces to an unresolved V gene where checked; the cause of the rest is unknown. V, J and clone size are taken as reported in that table, and D and trimming were inferred from the DNA itself. For this sample there are 2 million to 2.5 million clones; 95% appear just once. Of the sample, roughly 0.13% falls within the top ten clones.

The CDR3 sequence holds 14 residues, the cysteine and phenylalanine included. The only DNA kept is the CDR3, 42 bases in frame from the first base. CDR1 SGHDT and CDR2 YYEEEE were looked up in the germline V gene. After removal of 4 bases from V and 2 bases from J, the junction retains 6 bases not matched to a gene. The data stem from a study of shared clonotypes between healthy human individuals (dated by TCRdb to 2020 to 2021). Study-level background: The cohort comprised two women and a few men aged 18 to 49 years. For each donor, CD4 naive and CD4 memory were each run on three plates, CD8 naive on two plates, and CD8 memory on one plate. Blood TCR repertoires of a handful of healthy adults were deeply sequenced to estimate repertoire size and the extent of clonotype sharing between individuals. To increase sequencing depth and limit assay-specific biases, TCR repertoire library preparation and sequencing were carried out by different laboratories using diverse techniques. Leukapheresis yielded between about 0.94 and 8.9 billion PBMCs per donor.

The donors were healthy, HIV-negative adults who had no recently reported acute infections or vaccinations. All donors were Caucasian adults living in Nashville, Tennessee, USA. CD4+ T cells were enriched by magnetic negative selection, after which naive cells were positively selected on CD45RA and the negative fraction was taken as the memory subset. Blood was collected by leukapheresis, and PBMCs were isolated by Ficoll-Histopaque density gradient centrifugation and then cryopreserved in liquid nitrogen vapor phase. Analytical flow cytometry was used to check the purity and quantity of each magnetically sorted T cell population. From each sorted fraction, genomic DNA was isolated and quantified by UV absorbance on a Nanodrop 2000c. The full study reports these points: Only blood was sampled, and tissue TCR repertoires likely differ from those in blood. Incomplete sequencing was indicated by rarefaction of sorted-subset datasets, despite the large sequencing depth. Naive subsets generally had larger estimated clonotype richness than memory subsets. Because the study included a small number of donors, the genetic and exposure-history diversity represented was limited. Around 5% of naive CD4, 3.5% of naive CD8, roughly 2.5% of memory CD4, and about 0.4% of memory CD8 clonotypes were shared across a few donors. Pairwise subsampling led to the expectation that sequencing depth would affect the degree of clonotype sharing among donors. Clonotypes shared by all four sorted-subset donors showed higher generation probabilities than non-shared clonotypes.

Sequencing was carried out using naive CD4+ T cells sorted from blood. The label giving this sample's cell subset or site can be read as: CD45RA+ positively selected. The rearranged segments are TRBV5-6 and TRBJ2-7, and 7 junction bases match TRBD2. This receptor was identified in a man in his late teens or twenties in good health. The CDR3 is CASSPAGVPYEQYF. The nucleotide sequence is given as TGTGCCAGCAGCCCCGCGGGGGTCCCCTACGAGCAGTACTTC.